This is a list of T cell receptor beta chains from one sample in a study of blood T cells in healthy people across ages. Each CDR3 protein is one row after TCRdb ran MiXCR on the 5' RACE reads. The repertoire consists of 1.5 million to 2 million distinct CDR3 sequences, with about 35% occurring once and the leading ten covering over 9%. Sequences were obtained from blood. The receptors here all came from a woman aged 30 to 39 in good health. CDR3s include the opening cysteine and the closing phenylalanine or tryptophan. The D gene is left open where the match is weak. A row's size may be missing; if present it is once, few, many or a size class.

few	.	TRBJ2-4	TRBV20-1	CSSDGNLAKNIQYF	TGCAGTTCCGACGGAAATTTAGCCAAAAACATTCAGTACTTC
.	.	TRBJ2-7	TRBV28	CASSPRTISYEQYF	TGTGCCAGCAGTCCCCGGACTATTTCCTACGAGCAGTACTTC
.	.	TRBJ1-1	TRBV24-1	CATNDGGTEAFF	TGTGCCACCAACGACGGTGGCACTGAAGCTTTCTTT
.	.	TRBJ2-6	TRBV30	CAWSKGYPGANVLTF	TGTGCCTGGAGTAAAGGGTACCCTGGGGCCAACGTCCTGACTTTC
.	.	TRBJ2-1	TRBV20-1	CSAGPPPGSIPPNEQFF	TGCAGTGCTGGACCCCCCCCGGGAAGCATACCCCCCAATGAGCAGTTCTTC
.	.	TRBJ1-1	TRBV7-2	CASSPRRPGLNTEAFF	TGTGCCAGCAGCCCTCGAAGGCCAGGGCTGAACACTGAAGCTTTCTTT
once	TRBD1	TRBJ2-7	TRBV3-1	CASSKRTGADEQYF	TGTGCCAGCAGTAAAAGGACAGGGGCCGACGAGCAGTACTTC
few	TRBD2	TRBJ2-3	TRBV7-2	CASSFPAGEDTQYF	TGTGCCAGCAGCTTCCCAGCGGGAGAAGATACGCAGTATTTT
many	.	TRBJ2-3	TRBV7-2	CASSTGYYTDTQYF	TGTGCCAGCTCAACAGGGTACTACACAGATACGCAGTATTTT
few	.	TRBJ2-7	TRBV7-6	CASSLAPGGEYEQYF	TGTGCCAGCAGCTTAGCCCCCGGGGGCGAGTACGAGCAGTACTTC
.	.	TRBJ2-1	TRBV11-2	CASSMVGTEQFF	TGTGCCAGCAGCATGGTGGGTACTGAGCAGTTCTTC
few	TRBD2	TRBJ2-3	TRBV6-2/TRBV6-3	CASSYLGTSGSFADTQYF	TGTGCCAGCAGTTACTTGGGGACTAGCGGGAGTTTCGCAGATACGCAGTATTTT
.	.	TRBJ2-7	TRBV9	CASSATGTGDNEQYF	TGCGCCAGCAGCGCCACCGGTACGGGGGACAATGAGCAGTACTTC
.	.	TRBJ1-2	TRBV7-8	CASSLQGTNGYTF	TGTGCCAGCAGCTTGCAGGGGACGAACGGCTACACCTTC
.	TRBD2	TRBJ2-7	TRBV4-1	CASSQDWVGRVTYEQYF	TGCGCCAGCAGCCAAGATTGGGTTGGGAGGGTTACCTACGAGCAGTACTTC
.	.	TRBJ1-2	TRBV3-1	CASSQGRLGRWGYTF	TGTGCCAGCAGCCAAGGCCGACTAGGACGCTGGGGCTACACCTTC
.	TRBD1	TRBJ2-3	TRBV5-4	CASREGQGMDTQYF	TGTGCCAGCAGGGAAGGACAGGGGATGGATACGCAGTATTTT
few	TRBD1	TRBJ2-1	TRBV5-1	CASSLGAGTGYNEQFF	TGCGCCAGCAGCTTGGGCGCCGGGACAGGATACAATGAGCAGTTCTTC
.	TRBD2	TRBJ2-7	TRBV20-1	CSAQGTSGRGETRYF	TGCAGTGCCCAAGGGACTAGCGGGAGGGGAGAGACCCGGTACTTC
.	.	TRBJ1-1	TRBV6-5	CASSFYREPGRTEAFF	TGTGCCAGCAGTTTCTACAGGGAGCCGGGCCGGACTGAAGCTTTCTTT
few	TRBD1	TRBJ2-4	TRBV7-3	CASSLTSGQGAGEQYF	TGTGCCAGCAGCTTAACCTCGGGACAGGGGGCGGGAGAGCAGTACTTC
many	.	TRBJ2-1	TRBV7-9	CASSSRREALINEQFF	TGTGCCAGCAGCTCTAGGAGAGAGGCATTGATCAATGAGCAGTTCTTC
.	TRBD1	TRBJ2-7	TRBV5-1	CASSFSGQGNEQYF	TGCGCCAGCAGCTTTTCGGGACAGGGGAACGAGCAGTACTTC
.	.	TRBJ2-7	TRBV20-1	CSARPPTGSGYEQYF	TGCAGTGCTAGACCTCCGACAGGCTCTGGCTACGAGCAGTACTTC
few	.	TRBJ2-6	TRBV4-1	CASSDASISGANVLTF	TGCGCCAGCAGTGACGCCTCAATCTCTGGGGCCAACGTCCTGACTTTC
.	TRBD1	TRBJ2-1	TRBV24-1	CATSDSAGGWYERFF	TGTGCCACCAGTGATTCTGCAGGGGGATGGTATGAGCGGTTCTTC
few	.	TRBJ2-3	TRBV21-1	CASRGAGGIIADTQYF	TGTGCCAGCAGGGGAGCGGGGGGGATCATAGCAGATACGCAGTATTTT
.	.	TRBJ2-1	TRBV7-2	CASSPPGLGGNNEQFF	TGTGCCAGCAGCCCTCCAGGTCTGGGAGGCAACAATGAGCAGTTCTTC
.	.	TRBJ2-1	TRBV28	CATEDPPLDEQFF	TGTGCCACCGAGGACCCACCACTCGATGAGCAGTTCTTC
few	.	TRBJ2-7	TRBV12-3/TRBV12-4	CASSADVRYEQYF	TGTGCCAGCAGCGCGGATGTAAGATACGAGCAGTACTTC
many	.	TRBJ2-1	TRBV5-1	CASRERLLLGEQFF	TGCGCCAGCAGGGAAAGACTCCTTCTTGGAGAGCAGTTCTTC
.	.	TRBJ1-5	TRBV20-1	CSASGLTKPQHF	TGCAGTGCTAGCGGACTGACCAAGCCCCAGCATTTT
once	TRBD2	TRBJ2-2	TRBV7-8	CASSLLGTSGNTGELFF	TGTGCCAGCAGCTTACTCGGAACTAGCGGAAACACCGGGGAGCTGTTTTTT
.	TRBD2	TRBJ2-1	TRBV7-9	CASSLVVTSVVYNEQFF	TGTGCCAGCAGCTTAGTTGTGACTAGCGTAGTCTACAATGAGCAGTTCTTC
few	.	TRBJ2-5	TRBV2	CASSPQGGRETQYF	TGTGCCAGCAGCCCGCAGGGGGGTAGGGAGACCCAGTACTTC
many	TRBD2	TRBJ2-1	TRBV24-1	CATSDFGLAGVYEQFF	TGTGCCACCAGTGACTTCGGACTAGCGGGAGTATATGAGCAGTTCTTC
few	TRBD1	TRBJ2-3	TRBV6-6	CASRLGTGADTQYF	TGTGCCAGCAGGCTCGGGACAGGGGCAGATACGCAGTATTTT
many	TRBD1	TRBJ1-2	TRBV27	CASSFRQGYGYTF	TGTGCCAGCAGTTTTCGACAGGGATATGGCTACACCTTC
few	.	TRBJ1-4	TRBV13	CASSLRTGAANEKLFF	TGTGCCAGCAGCTTAAGGACGGGCGCGGCTAATGAAAAACTGTTTTTT
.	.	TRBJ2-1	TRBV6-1	CASSGEANEQFF	TGTGCCAGCAGCGGGGAGGCCAATGAGCAGTTCTTC
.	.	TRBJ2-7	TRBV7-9	CASNQGRLAPFPYEQYF	TGTGCCAGCAACCAGGGGAGGCTAGCTCCCTTTCCCTACGAGCAGTACTTC
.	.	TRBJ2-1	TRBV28	CASSQRSSGYNEQFF	TGTGCCAGCAGCCAACGGAGCAGTGGGTACAATGAGCAGTTCTTC
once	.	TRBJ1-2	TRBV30	CAWSDEWLGDGGYTF	TGTGCCTGGAGTGATGAGTGGTTAGGGGACGGTGGCTACACCTTC
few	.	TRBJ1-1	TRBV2	CASIPGRGVNTEAFF	TGTGCCAGCATCCCGGGAAGAGGGGTGAACACTGAAGCTTTCTTT
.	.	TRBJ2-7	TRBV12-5	CASGAAYEQYF	TGTGCTAGTGGGGCGGCCTACGAGCAGTACTTC
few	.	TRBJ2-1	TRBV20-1	CSATDTDYNEQFF	TGCAGTGCTACTGATACAGACTACAATGAGCAGTTCTTC
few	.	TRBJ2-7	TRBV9	CASSVGGSDYEQYF	TGTGCCAGCAGCGTAGGAGGGAGTGATTACGAGCAGTACTTC
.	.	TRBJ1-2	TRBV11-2	CASSHGGGHYGYTF	TGTGCCAGCAGCCATGGCGGGGGCCACTATGGCTACACCTTC
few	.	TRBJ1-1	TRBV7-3	CASSLNVGLEAFF	TGTGCCAGCAGCTTAAATGTGGGACTCGAAGCTTTCTTT
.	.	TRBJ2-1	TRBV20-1	CSARDPSPVYNEQFF	TGCAGTGCTAGAGATCCCTCCCCTGTTTACAATGAGCAGTTCTTC
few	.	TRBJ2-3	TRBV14	CASSQDYGGDTQYF	TGTGCCAGCAGCCAAGACTACGGGGGCGATACGCAGTATTTT
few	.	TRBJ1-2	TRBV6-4	CASKPGPGTNYGYTF	TGTGCCAGTAAACCGGGACCGGGTACTAACTATGGCTACACCTTC
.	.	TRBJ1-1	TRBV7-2	CASSFGPFTEAFF	TGTGCCAGCAGCTTTGGGCCCTTCACTGAAGCTTTCTTT
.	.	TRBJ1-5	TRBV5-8	CASSRGRRGGNQPQHF	TGTGCCAGCAGCCGAGGGCGAAGGGGTGGCAATCAGCCCCAGCATTTT
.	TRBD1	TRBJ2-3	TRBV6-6	CASRRTGGSSDTQYF	TGTGCCAGCAGACGGACAGGGGGCAGTTCAGATACGCAGTATTTT
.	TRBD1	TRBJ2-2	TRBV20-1	CSVPGQGASNTGELFF	TGCAGTGTACCGGGACAGGGGGCTTCGAACACCGGGGAGCTGTTTTTT
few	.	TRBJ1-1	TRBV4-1	CASSHGRTEAFF	TGCGCCAGCAGCCACGGACGCACTGAAGCTTTCTTT
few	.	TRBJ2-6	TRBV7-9	CASSRFPGSGANVLTF	TGTGCCAGCAGCCGCTTTCCTGGCTCTGGGGCCAACGTCCTGACTTTC
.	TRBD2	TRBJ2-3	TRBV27	CASSYRHRLAGASSTDTQYF	TGTGCCAGCAGTTACAGACACCGACTAGCGGGAGCTTCTAGCACAGATACGCAGTATTTT
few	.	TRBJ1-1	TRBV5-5	CASSLAHAGNTEAFF	TGTGCCAGCAGCTTGGCCCACGCGGGGAACACTGAAGCTTTCTTT